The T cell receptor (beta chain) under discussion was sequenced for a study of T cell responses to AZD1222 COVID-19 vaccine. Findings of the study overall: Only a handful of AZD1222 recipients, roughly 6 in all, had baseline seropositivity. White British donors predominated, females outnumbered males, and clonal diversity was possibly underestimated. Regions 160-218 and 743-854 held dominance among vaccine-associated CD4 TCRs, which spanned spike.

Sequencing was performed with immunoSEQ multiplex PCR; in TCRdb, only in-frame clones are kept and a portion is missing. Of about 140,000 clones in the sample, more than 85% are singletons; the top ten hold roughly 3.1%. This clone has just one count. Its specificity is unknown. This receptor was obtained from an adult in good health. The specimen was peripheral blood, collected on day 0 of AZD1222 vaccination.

This chain's CDR3 is CASSLSYTEAFF. CDR3 nucleotide sequence: TGTGCCAGCAGCTTAAGCTACACTGAAGCTTTCTTT. The V call is TRBV11-2, the J call TRBJ1-1; D remains unclear. Trimming pared 2 bases from V and 3 bases from J, leaving 4 bases between. The V gene's germline CDR1 is SGHAT and CDR2 FQNNGV. This CDR3 comprises 12 residues.